The 25 T cell receptor beta chains below were found in one sample sequenced in a study of T-cell reconstitution after alpha-beta-depleted transplantation in children. Unique molecular identifiers tagged the TCRbeta library. Via MiXCR, TCRdb re-called the PCR reads, giving one row per CDR3 protein. The sample yields some 460,000 distinct CDR3 sequences, around 15% seen once. Sequences were derived from PBMCs, mostly from graft donor cells, sampled 360 days after TCRalphabeta/CD19-depleted stem cell transplant. The receptors were sampled from a boy under two years old who had a stem cell transplant for Wiskott-Aldrich syndrome, so the T cells may come from the graft donor.

With regard to this clonotype: A much larger clonotype is one base distant, so this may be a read error. The J gene is TRBJ2-1, the V gene TRBV5-1; 13 bases are shared with TRBD2. The germline V gene encodes CDR1 SGHRS and CDR2 YFSETQ. CDR3 size: 16 residues. The CDR3 DNA is TGCACCAGCAGCTTGAGACTAGCGGGAGGCAGCAATGAGCAGTTCTTC. Residues: CTSSLRLAGGSNEQFF.

This clonotype was seen more than once but under ten times. The CDR3 DNA sequence: TGTGCCAGCAGTTTGGGGTTAGGAGGTGAAGCTTTCTTT. Translated: CASSLGLGGEAFF. The chain uses TRBV28 and TRBJ1-1; no clear D. CDR3 length equals 13 residues. V was clipped by 3 bases and J by 7 bases, with 12 bases between them. Germline CDR1 reads MDHEN; CDR2 reads SYDVKM. The full variable domain, rest sourced from reference TRBV28 and TRBJ1-1, is DVKVTQSSRYLVKRTGEKVFLECVQDMDHENMFWYRQDPGLGLRLIYFSYDVKMKEKGDIPEGYSVSREKKERFSLILESASTNQTSMYLCASSLGLGGEAFFGQGTRLTVV.

Written as DNA, the CDR3 is TGTGCCAGCAGCCCGCTCGCGGGACTAGCGAAGCCAGATACGCAGTATTTT. Its translation: CASSPLAGLAKPDTQYF. V gene TRBV5-5 combines with J gene TRBJ2-3; 10 bases are shared with TRBD2. Unmatched junction bases numbered 12, after V lost 4 bases and J lost 4 bases. Germline CDR1 and CDR2: SGHKS and YYEKEE (reference sequence). This CDR3 has 17 residues. Complete variable domain (other parts from reference TRBV5-5 and TRBJ2-3): DAGVTQSPTHLIKTRGQQVTLRCSPISGHKSVSWYQQVLGQGPQFIFQYYEKEERGRGNFPDRFSARQFPNYSSELNVNALLLGDSALYLCASSPLAGLAKPDTQYFGPGTRLTVL.

V usage is TRBV3-1 and J usage is TRBJ2-7; D is possibly TRBD2 (6 bases). This CDR3 comprises 16 residues. Germline CDR1 reads LGHDT; CDR2 reads YNNKEL (reference sequence). Trimming pared 0 bases from V and 5 bases from J, leaving 17 bases between. The CDR3 nucleotides are TGTGCCAGCAGCCAAGAGGAGGGGAGGACCTTGAACGAGCAGTACTTC. It codes for CASSQEEGRTLNEQYF.

This clonotype was seen a few times. The V call is TRBV6-5, the J call TRBJ1-3; D may be TRBD1 (5 bases). The CDR3 runs 16 residues. Trimming took off 5 bases at V and 0 bases at J, with 14 bases between the two ends. Per the germline V gene, CDR1 is MNHEY and CDR2 is SVGAGI. CDR3 sequence reads: CASSHRGGSSGNTIYF. The CDR3 DNA follows: TGTGCCAGCAGTCACCGGGGGGGTAGCTCTGGAAACACCATATATTTT.

In this sample, this clonotype turned up a few times. The chain has TRBV20-1 and TRBJ2-1; D is ambiguous. The germline CDR1 and CDR2 sequences are DFQATT and SNEGSKA (reference sequence). V was shortened by 2 bases and J by 4 bases, with 3 bases between the two germline ends. The CDR3 consists of 11 residues. The CDR3: CSARKYNEQFF. The DNA for the CDR3 is TGCAGTGCTAGAAAATACAATGAGCAGTTCTTC.

This clonotype was counted between two and nine times. CDR3 protein: CASSLQGERGYTF. Here the CDR3 DNA reads TGTGCCAGCAGCTTACAGGGGGAAAGGGGCTACACCTTC. The chain is built from TRBV5-8 and TRBJ1-2, with 8 positions matching TRBD1. This CDR3 region has 13 residues. Per the germline V gene, CDR1 is SGHTS and CDR2 is YDEGEE. V was clipped by 2 bases and J by 8 bases; unmatched bases: 5.

This clonotype was found a few times. V usage is TRBV21-1 and J usage is TRBJ2-7; the table gives TRBD2 as D, unverified against the DNA. TRBV21-1 is a pseudogene. CDR3 size: 20 residues. The CDR3 nucleotides are TGTGCCAGCAGCAAGCTAGAGACTAGCGGGAGAGTTTTTGGGATCTACGAGCAGTACTTC. Protein: CASSKLETSGRVFGIYEQYF.

This clonotype was seen only a few times. The V gene is TRBV25-1, the J gene TRBJ2-1, with TRBD2 identical over 9 bases. The CDR3 has 15 residues. J lost 6 bases, V lost 2 bases, and 5 bases had no gene match. Germline CDR1 is MGHDK and CDR2 is SYGVNS. CDR3 coding DNA: TGTGCCAGCAGTGAAGGGAGCGGGAGGAGCAATGAGCAGTTCTTC. As protein: CASSEGSGRSNEQFF.

This clonotype was found a few times. CDR3 residues: CATSDLLKTQYF. For the CDR3, the DNA is TGTGCCACCAGTGATTTGTTGAAGACCCAGTACTTC. This sequence joins TRBV24-1 and TRBJ2-5; D is undetermined. V was cut by 0 bases and J by 6 bases, with 4 bases left in between. The CDR3 is 12 amino acids. Germline V gives CDR1 KGHDR, CDR2 SFDVKD.

The chain joins TRBV12-3 or TRBV12-4 to TRBJ2-3, with 7 bases fitting TRBD2. Trimming removed 3 bases from V and 6 bases from J; junction bases left unmatched: 12. CDR3 length equals 16 residues. The CDR3 DNA reads as TGTGCCAGCAGTTTCGAGCTAGCGGCGTCAAGGGATACGCAGTATTTT. Residues: CASSFELAASRDTQYF.

This clonotype was detected a few times. The chain couples TRBV5-1 to TRBJ2-3; D is undetermined. This CDR3 has 15 amino acids. V was cut by 5 bases and J by 8 bases, with 21 bases left in between. Germline CDR1 SGHRS, CDR2 YFSETQ. The CDR3 sequence is CASRIVADPGATQYF. DNA for the CDR3: TGCGCCAGCAGGATTGTTGCTGATCCAGGAGCTACGCAGTATTTT. The full variable domain, with the rest looked up from reference TRBV5-1 and TRBJ2-3, is KAGVTQTPRYLIKTRGQQVTLSCSPISGHRSVSWYQQTPGQGLQFLFEYFSETQRNKGNFPGRFSGRQFSNSRSEMNVSTLELGDSALYLCASRIVADPGATQYFGPGTRLTVL.

The chain uses TRBV20-1 and TRBJ2-7, with 12 nucleotides matching TRBD1. V gave up 5 bases and J gave up 6 bases; unmatched junction bases: 5. The germline V gene encodes CDR1 DFQATT and CDR2 SNEGSKA (reference sequence). The CDR3 covers 13 residues. CDR3 nucleotide sequence: TGCAGTGCTCTCCGGGACAGGGGGCGCGAGCAGTACTTC. Translated, it gives CSALRDRGREQYF.

V usage is TRBV20-1 and J usage is TRBJ2-5; 7 bases fit TRBD2. J gave up 2 bases and V 5 bases, and 8 bases lay outside the gene matches. The CDR3 runs to 14 residues. In germline, CDR1 is DFQATT, CDR2 SNEGSKA (reference sequence). The CDR3 loop is CSAASGPLQETQYF. The CDR3 DNA is TGCAGTGCTGCTAGCGGACCTTTACAAGAGACCCAGTACTTC.

This chain uses TRBV20-1 with TRBJ2-1; tentatively, D is TRBD1 or TRBD2 (6 bases each). CDR1 and CDR2 (germline): DFQATT, SNEGSKA (reference sequence). The CDR3 covers 14 residues. The ends were cut back, 1 base at V and 2 bases at J, with 9 bases in the middle. The CDR3 DNA follows: TGCAGTGCTAGAGGGAGGGGGGCCTACAATGAGCAGTTCTTC. The encoded protein is CSARGRGAYNEQFF.

The V gene is TRBV10-3, the J gene TRBJ2-3; TRBD1 is a possible D gene (5 bases). Germline CDR1 reads ENHRY; CDR2 reads SYGVKD. CDR3 length equals 15 residues. V was clipped by 11 bases and J by 0 bases, with 18 bases between them. Here the CDR3 DNA reads TGTGCCTCCGGCCAAACAGGTTCTAGCACAGATACGCAGTATTTT. It yields the protein CASGQTGSSTDTQYF.

A single count supports this clonotype. The CDR3 bases are TGTGCCAGCAGCTTGGACCCGACAGGGATGGATACGCAGTATTTT. Translating gives CASSLDPTGMDTQYF. This sequence joins TRBV5-5 and TRBJ2-3, with 7 bases that match TRBD1. CDR3 length: 15 residues. CDR1 and CDR2 (germline): SGHKS, YYEKEE (reference sequence). V trimming: 0 bases; J trimming: 6 bases; junction bases outside the gene matches: 7. The whole variable domain, remainder taken from reference TRBV5-5 and TRBJ2-3, is DAGVTQSPTHLIKTRGQQVTLRCSPISGHKSVSWYQQVLGQGPQFIFQYYEKEERGRGNFPDRFSARQFPNYSSELNVNALLLGDSALYLCASSLDPTGMDTQYFGPGTRLTVL.

DNA of the CDR3: TGTGCCAGCAGTTCGGGACTAGCGGGGGGGCCAGGGCAAGAGACCCAGTACTTC. Amino acids: CASSSGLAGGPGQETQYF. The chain employs TRBV12-3 or TRBV12-4 and TRBJ2-5, with 16 nucleotides matching TRBD2. CDR3 length: 18 amino acids. V shed 4 bases, J shed 2 bases, and the junction held 7 bases outside the gene matches.

The chain couples TRBV29-1 to TRBJ2-5; TRBD2 matches 8 bases. The CDR3 contains 12 residues. Germline V gene data show CDR1 as SQVTM and CDR2 as ANQGSEA. Trimming took 6 bases from V and 5 from J; bases not matched to a gene: 5. The chain's CDR3 is CSVISGKETQYF. The CDR3 bases are TGCAGCGTGATTAGCGGGAAGGAGACCCAGTACTTC.

This clonotype was observed a single time. V usage is TRBV5-1 and J usage is TRBJ2-7; weak D call: TRBD2 (5 bases). In germline, CDR1 is SGHRS, CDR2 YFSETQ. The germline V and J ends were trimmed by 0 bases and 2 bases, with 12 bases remaining between them. This CDR3 spans 15 amino acids. CDR3 coding DNA: TGCGCCAGCAGCTTGGGGGTGGCGGAGGCCTACGAGCAGTACTTC. Translation gives CASSLGVAEAYEQYF.

In its sample, this clonotype was seen a few times. The rearrangement uses TRBV15 and TRBJ1-2, with D tentatively TRBD1 (5 bases). CDR1 LNHNV and CDR2 YYDKDF come from the germline V gene (reference sequence). V lost 5 bases and J 5 bases, leaving 12 bases between the germline ends. This CDR3 is built from 13 residues. In nucleotides, the CDR3 is TGTGCCACCAGCCCAGGGTTTTGGTATGGCTACACCTTC. It is translated as CATSPGFWYGYTF.

The chain carries TRBV30 and TRBJ2-7, with 9 bases that match TRBD1. This CDR3 comprises 14 residues. V lost 2 bases and J lost 2; bases outside the gene matches: 4. CDR1 is GTSNPN, CDR2 SVGIG, per germline (reference sequence). The chain's CDR3 is CAWSYGQGPYEQYF. The CDR3 nucleotides read TGTGCCTGGAGTTACGGACAGGGGCCCTACGAGCAGTACTTC.

The table lists this clonotype with a few counts. The V call is TRBV4-3, the J call TRBJ2-3; TRBD2 matches 7 bases. With 4 bases clipped from V and 2 bases from J, the junction kept 9 bases outside the gene matches. CDR1 LGHNA and CDR2 YSLEER come from the germline V gene. This CDR3 region has 16 residues. The CDR3 DNA reads as TGCGCCAGCAGCCCTAGAGCGGGACCCAACACAGATACGCAGTATTTT. Protein product: CASSPRAGPNTDTQYF.

This clonotype was seen a few times. This sequence joins TRBV12-3 or TRBV12-4 and TRBJ1-3; D is possibly TRBD1 (6 bases). CDR3 length: 14 amino acids. The ends were cut back, 6 bases at V and 2 bases at J, with 11 bases in the middle. CDR3 sequence (DNA): TGTGCCAGCAGAGTTCAGGGGCCTGGAAACACCATATATTTT. As protein: CASRVQGPGNTIYF.

This clonotype was counted only a few times. The chain uses TRBV9 and TRBJ2-2, with D tentatively TRBD1 or TRBD2 (5 bases each). The CDR3 runs 14 residues. The germline V gene has CDR1 SGDLS and CDR2 YYNGEE. V was shortened by 0 bases and J by 8 bases, with 11 bases between the two germline ends. CDR3 DNA sequence: TGTGCCAGCAGCGTAGACGGGGCAGCGGGGGAGCTGTTTTTT. This translates into CASSVDGAAGELFF.